This TCR beta chain was sequenced in a study of graft-versus-host responses after intestinal transplantation. Overall study: Transplant recipients had multivisceral, liver-intestinal, or isolated intestinal grafts. All recipients got anti-thymocyte globulin induction, then tacrolimus and steroids for about 3 years.

TCRdb keeps only in-frame clones here, not all; method: immunoSEQ multiplex PCR. This table has more than 95,000 clones, about 90% appearing once. Germline CDR1 SGDLS, CDR2 YYNGEE. The CDR3 loop spans 17 amino acids. The J segment lost 1 base and the V segment lost 3 bases, leaving 11 bases of the junction unmatched. Study outcomes and limitations: Peak circulating GvH clone levels tracked with early post-transplant HvG declines. Analysis identified GvH clones in recipient marrow, with some appearing first in ileum or blood.

Notes on this clone: Its antigen is unknown.

This specimen consisted of unstimulated CD4+ T cells sorted from spleen or lymph node cells, obtained before intestinal transplant. The chain links TRBV9 to TRBJ2-3; 7 nucleotides agree with TRBD1. This TCR derives from a human donor who received an intestinal transplant. This CDR3 is CASSGSSRDSGTDTQYF. The CDR3 coding sequence is TGTGCCAGCAGCGGCTCAAGCCGGGACAGCGGCACAGATACGCAGTATTTT.